Below are 9 T cell receptor beta chains sequenced from a single sample in a study of beta chain features in type 1 diabetes. Whole-study results and caveats: Moderate yet significant TCRB CDR3 shortening was seen in Type 1 diabetes patients in all four CD4+ subsets.

For these TCRs, the target antigens are not known. The authors reverse transcribed all of the isolated RNA, so sequencing captured expressed TCRB transcripts. Here immunoSEQ multiplex PCR was the method, and the copy in TCRdb shows in-frame clones only, minus some. The data show hundreds of thousands of clones, with about a tenth seen just once and approximately 0.015% held by the top ten. Material for sequencing was naive CD4+ T cells from blood. All receptors derive from a man aged 25-45 years with type 1 diabetes.

The chain joins TRBV12-5 to TRBJ1-6; perhaps TRBD1 as D (5 bases). Between the trimmed V and J ends, which lost 0 bases and 8 bases, there was a span of 20 bases. The CDR3 has 18 residues. Germline loops: CDR1 LGHNT, CDR2 FRNRAP. The CDR3 region has the DNA TGTGCTAGTGGTTTGGTACATCCGGGACCGGGAGGATATTCACCCCTCCACTTT. Protein: CASGLVHPGPGGYSPLHF.

This sequence joins TRBV7-9 and TRBJ1-1; 8 nucleotides agree with TRBD1. The CDR3 runs 14 residues. Germline CDR1 and CDR2: SEHNR and FQNEAQ (reference sequence). The V gene end was trimmed by 4 bases and the J gene end by 6 bases; junction bases not matched to a gene: 7. The DNA of the CDR3 is TGTGCCAGCAGCTCCGAAGACAGGGGCGCTGAAGCTTTCTTT. Translating gives CASSSEDRGAEAFF.

There are a few counts of this clone. The chain's CDR3 is CASSLTDQPQHF. The CDR3 DNA is TGTGCCAGCAGCTTAACTGATCAGCCCCAGCATTTT. The gene calls are TRBV7-9 and TRBJ1-5; the D is unclear. This CDR3 region has 12 residues. V was clipped by 2 bases and J by 5 bases, with 4 bases between them. The germline V gene has CDR1 SEHNR and CDR2 FQNEAQ (reference sequence).

This chain links TRBV6-5 with TRBJ2-7, with D perhaps matching TRBD1 (6 bases). The CDR3 loop spans 14 amino acids. In germline, CDR1 is MNHEY, CDR2 SVGAGI. V gave up 6 bases and J gave up 6 bases, with 18 bases separating them. The CDR3 sequence: CASSPRGPLGEQYF. The CDR3 DNA sequence: TGTGCCAGCAGCCCCAGGGGACCCCTAGGCGAGCAGTACTTC.

This clone came up a few times. The rearrangement joins TRBV10-3 to TRBJ2-4; tentatively, D is TRBD2 (5 bases). Trimming cost V 4 bases and J 6 bases, with 16 bases left between them. The CDR3 contains 15 residues. Germline V gene sequence: CDR1 ENHRY, CDR2 SYGVKD. In DNA form, the CDR3 reads TGTGCCATCAGTGCCGGGGTTAGCCGCGGAAACATTCAGTACTTC. It translates to CAISAGVSRGNIQYF.

The chain has TRBV28 and TRBJ1-3, with no clear D. Trimming took off 6 bases at V and 0 bases at J, with 6 bases between the two ends. Germline V gene lookup returns CDR1 MDHEN and CDR2 SYDVKM. The length of the CDR3 is 13 residues. CDR3 DNA sequence: TGTGCCAGCAGCCCGGGCTCTGGAAACACCATATATTTT. This codes for CASSPGSGNTIYF.

The CDR3 sequence: CASSPDTGNYNEQFF. CDR3 in DNA: TGTGCCAGCTCACCAGATACAGGGAATTACAATGAGCAGTTCTTC. The rearrangement links TRBV18 to TRBJ2-1, with D possibly matching TRBD1 (6 bases). The CDR3 runs to 15 residues. Germline CDR1 KGHSH, CDR2 LQKENI. V lost 2 bases to trimming and J lost 4 bases, with 12 bases between them. Full variable domain (missing parts from reference TRBV18 and TRBJ2-1): NAGVMQNPRHLVRRRGQEARLRCSPMKGHSHVYWYRQLPEEGLKFMVYLQKENIIDESGMPKERFSAEFPKEGPSILRIQQVVRGDSAAYFCASSPDTGNYNEQFFGPGTRLTVL.

This clone occurred a few times. The chain carries TRBV15 and TRBJ1-4; 10 positions match TRBD1. CDR1 and CDR2 (germline): LNHNV, YYDKDF (reference sequence). The V and J ends lost 5 bases and 6 bases, in that order; junction bases with no gene match: 9. The CDR3 consists of 16 residues. CDR3 residues: CATSGIETGGDEKLFF. CDR3 nucleotides: TGTGCCACCAGCGGAATCGAGACAGGGGGCGATGAAAAACTGTTTTTT.

This clone was detected a few times. This chain links TRBV14 with TRBJ2-1, with D unclear. Germline CDR1 and CDR2: SGHDN and FVKESK. Between the trimmed V and J ends, which lost 4 bases and 0 bases, there was a span of 4 bases. The CDR3 spans 13 residues. The CDR3, as DNA: TGTGCCAGCAGCCCTTCCTCCTACAATGAGCAGTTCTTC. It codes for CASSPSSYNEQFF.